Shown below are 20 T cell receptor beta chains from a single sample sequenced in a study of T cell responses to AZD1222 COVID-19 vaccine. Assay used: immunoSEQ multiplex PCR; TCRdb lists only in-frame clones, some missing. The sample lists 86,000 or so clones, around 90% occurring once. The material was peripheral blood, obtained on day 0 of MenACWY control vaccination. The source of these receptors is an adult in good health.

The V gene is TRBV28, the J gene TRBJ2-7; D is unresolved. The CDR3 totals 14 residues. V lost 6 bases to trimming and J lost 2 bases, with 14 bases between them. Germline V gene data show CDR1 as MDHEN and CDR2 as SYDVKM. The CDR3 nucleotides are TGTGCCAGCAGCGGCCTCGGGCTAGCCTACGAGCAGTACTTC. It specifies CASSGLGLAYEQYF.

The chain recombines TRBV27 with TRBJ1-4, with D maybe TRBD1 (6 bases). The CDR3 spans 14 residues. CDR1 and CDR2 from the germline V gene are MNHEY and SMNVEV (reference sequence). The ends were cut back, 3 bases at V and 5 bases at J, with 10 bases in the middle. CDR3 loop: CASSLTRGNEKLFF. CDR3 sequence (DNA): TGTGCCAGCAGTTTGACAAGGGGGAATGAAAAACTGTTTTTT. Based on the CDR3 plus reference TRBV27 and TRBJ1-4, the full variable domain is EAQVTQNPRYLITVTGKKLTVTCSQNMNHEYMSWYRQDPGLGLRQIYYSMNVEVTDKGDVPEGYKVSRKEKRNFPLILESPSPNQTSLYFCASSLTRGNEKLFFGSGTQLSVL.

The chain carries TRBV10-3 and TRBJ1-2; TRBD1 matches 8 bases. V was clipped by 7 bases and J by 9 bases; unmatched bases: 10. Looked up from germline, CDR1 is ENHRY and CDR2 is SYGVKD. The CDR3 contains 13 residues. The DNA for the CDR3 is TGTGCCATCAACAGGACAGGGAAAGGACGCTACACCTTC. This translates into CAINRTGKGRYTF.

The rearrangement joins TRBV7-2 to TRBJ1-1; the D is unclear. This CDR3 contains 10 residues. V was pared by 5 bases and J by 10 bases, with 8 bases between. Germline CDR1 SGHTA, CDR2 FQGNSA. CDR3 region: CASSPRGAFF. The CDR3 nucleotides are TGTGCCAGCAGCCCCCGCGGAGCTTTCTTT.

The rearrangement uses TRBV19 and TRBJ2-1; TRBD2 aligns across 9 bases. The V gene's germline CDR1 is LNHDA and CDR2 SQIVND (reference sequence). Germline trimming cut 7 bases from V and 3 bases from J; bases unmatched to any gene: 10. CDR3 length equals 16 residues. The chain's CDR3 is CASKERASGNYNEQFF. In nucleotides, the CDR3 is TGTGCCAGTAAGGAAAGGGCTAGCGGGAACTACAATGAGCAGTTCTTC.

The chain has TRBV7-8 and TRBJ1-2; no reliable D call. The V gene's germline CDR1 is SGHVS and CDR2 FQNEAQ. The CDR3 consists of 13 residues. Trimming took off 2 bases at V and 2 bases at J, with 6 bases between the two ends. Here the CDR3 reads CASSLMGNYGYTF. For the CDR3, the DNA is TGTGCCAGCAGCTTAATGGGGAACTATGGCTACACCTTC.

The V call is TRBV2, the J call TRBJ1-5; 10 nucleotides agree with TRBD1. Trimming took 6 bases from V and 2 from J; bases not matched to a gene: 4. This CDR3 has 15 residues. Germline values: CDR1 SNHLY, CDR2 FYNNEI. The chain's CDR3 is CASRGDRGGNQPQHF. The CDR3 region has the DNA TGTGCCAGCAGAGGGGACAGGGGTGGCAATCAGCCCCAGCATTTT.

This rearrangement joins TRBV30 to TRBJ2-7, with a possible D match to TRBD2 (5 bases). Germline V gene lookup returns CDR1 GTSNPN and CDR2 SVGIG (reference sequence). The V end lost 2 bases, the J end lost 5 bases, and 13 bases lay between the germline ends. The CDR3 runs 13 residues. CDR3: CAWSRGNGNEQYF. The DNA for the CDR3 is TGTGCCTGGAGTAGAGGGAACGGGAACGAGCAGTACTTC. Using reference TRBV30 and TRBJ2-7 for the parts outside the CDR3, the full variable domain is SQTIHQWPATLVQPVGSPLSLECTVEGTSNPNLYWYRQAAGRGLQLLFYSVGIGQISSEVPQNLSASRPQDRQFILSSKKLLLSDSGFYLCAWSRGNGNEQYFGPGTRLTVT.

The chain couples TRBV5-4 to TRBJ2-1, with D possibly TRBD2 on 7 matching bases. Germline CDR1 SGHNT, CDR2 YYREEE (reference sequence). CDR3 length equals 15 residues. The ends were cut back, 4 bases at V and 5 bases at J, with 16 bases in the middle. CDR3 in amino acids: CASSLRGALDNEQFF. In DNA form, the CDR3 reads TGTGCCAGCAGCCTACGGGGGGCGTTGGACAATGAGCAGTTCTTC.

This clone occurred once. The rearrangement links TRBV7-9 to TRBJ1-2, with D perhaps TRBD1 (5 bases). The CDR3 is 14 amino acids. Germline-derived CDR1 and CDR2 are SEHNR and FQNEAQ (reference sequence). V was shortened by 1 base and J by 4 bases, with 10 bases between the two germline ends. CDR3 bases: TGTGCCAGCAGCTTAGTCGGGGGTGGCTATGGCTACACCTTC. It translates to CASSLVGGGYGYTF.

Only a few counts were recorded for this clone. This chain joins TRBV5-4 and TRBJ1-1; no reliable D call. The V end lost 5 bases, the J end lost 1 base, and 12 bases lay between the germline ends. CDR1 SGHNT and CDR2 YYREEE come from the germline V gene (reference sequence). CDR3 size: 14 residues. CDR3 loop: CASRSSGQNTEAFF. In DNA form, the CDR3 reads TGTGCCAGCAGATCTTCAGGCCAGAACACTGAAGCTTTCTTT.

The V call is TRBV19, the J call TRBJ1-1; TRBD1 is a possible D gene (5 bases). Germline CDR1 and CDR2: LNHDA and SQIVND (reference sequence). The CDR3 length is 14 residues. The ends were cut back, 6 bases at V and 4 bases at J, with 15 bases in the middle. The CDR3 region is CASRRDTGPTEAFF. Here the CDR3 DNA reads TGTGCCAGTAGAAGAGACACGGGGCCCACTGAAGCTTTCTTT.

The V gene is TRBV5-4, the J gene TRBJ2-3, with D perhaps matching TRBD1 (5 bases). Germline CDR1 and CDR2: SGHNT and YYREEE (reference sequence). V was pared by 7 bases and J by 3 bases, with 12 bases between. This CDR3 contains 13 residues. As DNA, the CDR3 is TGTGCCAGCCTCATCCAGGGTACAGATACGCAGTATTTT. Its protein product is CASLIQGTDTQYF.

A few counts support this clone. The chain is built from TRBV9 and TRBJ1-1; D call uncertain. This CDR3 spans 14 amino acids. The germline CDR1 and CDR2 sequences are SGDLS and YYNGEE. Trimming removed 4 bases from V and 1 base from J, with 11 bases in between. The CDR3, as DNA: TGTGCCAGCAGCCCCTCGACGGAGAACACTGAAGCTTTCTTT. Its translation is CASSPSTENTEAFF.

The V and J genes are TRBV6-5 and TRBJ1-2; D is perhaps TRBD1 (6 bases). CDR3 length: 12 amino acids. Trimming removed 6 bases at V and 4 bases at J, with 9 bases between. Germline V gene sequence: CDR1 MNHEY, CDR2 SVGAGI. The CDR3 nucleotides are TGTGCCAGCAGACAGGGATCCTATGGCTACACCTTC. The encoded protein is CASRQGSYGYTF.

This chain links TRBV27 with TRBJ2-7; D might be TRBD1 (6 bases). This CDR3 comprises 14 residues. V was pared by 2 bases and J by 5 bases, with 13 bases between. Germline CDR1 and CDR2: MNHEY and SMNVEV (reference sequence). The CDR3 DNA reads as TGTGCCAGCAGTTTACAGGGGTCAGGGGACGAGCAGTACTTC. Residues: CASSLQGSGDEQYF.

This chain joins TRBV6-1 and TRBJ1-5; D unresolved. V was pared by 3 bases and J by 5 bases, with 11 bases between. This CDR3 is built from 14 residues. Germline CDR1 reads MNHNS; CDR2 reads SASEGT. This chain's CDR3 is CASSDSSPDQPQHF. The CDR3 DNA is TGTGCCAGCAGTGATTCCTCTCCCGATCAGCCCCAGCATTTT.

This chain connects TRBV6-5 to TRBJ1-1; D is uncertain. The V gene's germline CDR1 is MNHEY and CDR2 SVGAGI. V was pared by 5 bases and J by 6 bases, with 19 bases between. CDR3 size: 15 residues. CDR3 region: CASSTPSSGRAEAFF. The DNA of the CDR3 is TGTGCCAGCAGTACCCCAAGCTCGGGAAGGGCTGAAGCTTTCTTT.

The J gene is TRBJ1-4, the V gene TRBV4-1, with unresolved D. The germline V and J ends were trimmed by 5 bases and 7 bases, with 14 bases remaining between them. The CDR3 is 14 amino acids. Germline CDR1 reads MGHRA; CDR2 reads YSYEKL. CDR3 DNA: TGCGCCAGCAGCTTCGGCGCTGGAGGTGAAAAACTGTTTTTT. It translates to CASSFGAGGEKLFF.

The CDR3 DNA is TGTGCCAGCAGCCAAGAGGGCGGCGGGGCGAGTGGCAATCAGCCCCAGCATTTT. This gives the protein CASSQEGGGASGNQPQHF. J is TRBJ1-5 and V is TRBV3-1 (or the pseudogene TRBV3-2), with D perhaps TRBD1 (5 bases). Trimming stripped 0 bases from V and 2 bases from J, with 17 bases between. Germline V lookup: CDR1 LGHDT, CDR2 YNNKEL (reference sequence). The CDR3 totals 18 residues.